Listed here are 21 T cell receptor beta chains from one sample, sequenced in a study of cytomegalovirus exposure and HLA in healthy donors. PCR used 60 Vbeta primers and 13 Jbeta primers. Profiling relied on immunoSEQ multiplex PCR, and the TCRdb table lists in-frame clones only, not all of them. The sample records roughly 170,000 clones, 77% being singletons. The sequenced sample consisted of PBMCs. The receptor set was obtained from a woman in her 30s in good health and CMV-seronegative.

This clone has only a few counts. V is TRBV30 and J is TRBJ1-1, with D maybe TRBD1 (6 bases). The CDR3 consists of 13 residues. V was pared by 7 bases and J by 1 base, with 13 bases between. Germline V gene sequence: CDR1 GTSNPN, CDR2 SVGIG (reference sequence). The CDR3 nucleotides are TGTGCCTATATTATGGACAGGAACACTGAAGCTTTCTTT. Its translation: CAYIMDRNTEAFF.

The genes are TRBV30 and TRBJ2-7, with 8 bases identical to TRBD1. Germline assignment: CDR1 GTSNPN and CDR2 SVGIG (reference sequence). This CDR3 region has 20 residues. The trim removed 2 bases at V and 0 bases at J, leaving 21 bases unmatched. The CDR3 sequence is CAWSSHLSVPRQGLSYEQYF. The CDR3 nucleotides read TGTGCCTGGAGTTCCCATCTGTCGGTCCCCAGACAGGGGCTCTCCTACGAGCAGTACTTC.

For the CDR3, the DNA is TGTGCCAGCTCAGGGGGCGCGGGGTATGGCTACACCTTC. It is translated as CASSGGAGYGYTF. This chain joins TRBV2 and TRBJ1-2; 8 nucleotides line up with TRBD1. Germline CDR1 reads SNHLY; CDR2 reads FYNNEI. The CDR3 runs to 13 residues. V shed 8 bases, J shed 5 bases, and the junction held 7 bases outside the gene matches.

The chain's CDR3 is CASSWASGFYEQYF. CDR3 coding DNA: TGTGCCAGCAGTTGGGCTAGCGGATTCTACGAGCAGTACTTC. The gene calls are TRBV28 and TRBJ2-7; 7 bases map to TRBD2. Germline-derived CDR1 and CDR2 are MDHEN and SYDVKM. Unmatched junction bases numbered 6, after V lost 4 bases and J lost 3 bases. The CDR3 is 14 amino acids.

The V and J genes are TRBV19 and TRBJ2-3; the match to TRBD2 covers 11 bases. Germline values: CDR1 LNHDA, CDR2 SQIVND (reference sequence). V trimming: 5 bases; J trimming: 5 bases; junction bases outside the gene matches: 12. CDR3 size: 17 residues. The CDR3 sequence: CASSPRSSGGAQDTQYF. The CDR3 DNA follows: TGTGCCAGTAGTCCGCGAAGTAGCGGGGGGGCCCAAGATACGCAGTATTTT.

This chain links TRBV9 with TRBJ1-3; no reliable D call. The CDR3 extends over 16 amino acids. Germline loops: CDR1 SGDLS, CDR2 YYNGEE. V lost 0 bases and J 3 bases, leaving 13 bases between the germline ends. The CDR3 spells CASSVVPFGSGNTIYF. CDR3 DNA: TGTGCCAGCAGCGTAGTTCCCTTCGGGAGTGGAAACACCATATATTTT.

V gene TRBV30 combines with J gene TRBJ2-7; D gene ambiguous. Germline V gene lookup returns CDR1 GTSNPN and CDR2 SVGIG (reference sequence). This CDR3 comprises 12 residues. V lost 0 bases, J lost 3 bases, and 6 bases lay in between. Written as DNA, the CDR3 is TGTGCCTGGAGTGTGTCCAGCTACGAGCAGTACTTC. It is translated as CAWSVSSYEQYF.

This chain joins TRBV9 and TRBJ2-3; D might be TRBD2 (7 bases). The germline gives CDR1 SGDLS, CDR2 YYNGEE. The germline V and J ends were trimmed by 0 bases and 6 bases, with 14 bases remaining between them. There are 15 residues in the CDR3. The CDR3 DNA sequence: TGTGCCAGCAGCGTAGGTGCGGGGGCGGGGGATACGCAGTATTTT. As protein: CASSVGAGAGDTQYF.

The chain uses TRBV19 and TRBJ2-7; TRBD1 is a possible D gene (7 bases). CDR3 length: 13 residues. Germline assignment: CDR1 LNHDA and CDR2 SQIVND (reference sequence). The V end lost 10 bases, the J end lost 3 bases, and 16 bases lay between the germline ends. CDR3 protein: CATATGRFYEQYF. CDR3 nucleotide sequence: TGTGCCACCGCGACAGGGAGGTTCTACGAGCAGTACTTC.

This chain connects TRBV5-4 to TRBJ1-2, with 7 bases that match TRBD1. This CDR3 has 17 amino acids. Trimming took 6 bases from V and 4 from J; bases not matched to a gene: 18. The germline CDR1 and CDR2 sequences are SGHNT and YYREEE (reference sequence). The CDR3 DNA is TGTGCCAGCAACCAGGATTTAGGGACAGAAAACGGCTATGGCTACACCTTC. Protein product: CASNQDLGTENGYGYTF.

This clone has a handful of counts. The V gene is TRBV27, the J gene TRBJ2-7; D not resolved. CDR1 is MNHEY and CDR2 is SMNVEV in the germline V gene (reference sequence). The CDR3 consists of 14 residues. Trimming stripped 1 base from V and 0 bases from J, with 7 bases between. The CDR3 DNA sequence: TGTGCCAGCAGTTTATATCCAGACTCCTACGAGCAGTACTTC. Its translation is CASSLYPDSYEQYF.

This clone was observed a handful of times. The gene calls are TRBV2 and TRBJ1-4, with 9 bases identical to TRBD1. J gave up 2 bases and V 6 bases, and 10 bases lay outside the gene matches. Germline CDR1 SNHLY, CDR2 FYNNEI. CDR3 length equals 17 residues. The chain's CDR3 is CASSGLFGQGTNEKLFF. Here the CDR3 DNA reads TGTGCCAGCAGCGGACTCTTCGGACAGGGGACTAATGAAAAACTGTTTTTT.

The rearrangement uses TRBV13 and TRBJ2-7, with 7 bases matching TRBD2. The junction had 8 bases not matched to a gene; V was cut back by 1 base and J by 2 bases. This CDR3 has 16 amino acids. Germline CDR1 and CDR2: PRHDT and FYEKMQ (reference sequence). The CDR3 loop is CASSLAGSGRTYEQYF. The CDR3 bases are TGTGCCAGCAGCTTAGCGGGTAGCGGGCGGACCTACGAGCAGTACTTC.

The J gene is TRBJ1-4, the V gene TRBV7-9; a possible D gene is TRBD1 (6 bases). The CDR3 runs to 16 residues. Trimming pared 1 base from V and 5 bases from J, leaving 14 bases between. Germline-derived CDR1 and CDR2 are SEHNR and FQNEAQ (reference sequence). CDR3 nucleotide sequence: TGTGCCAGCAGCTTAGAAGGAACAGGGCGAAATGAAAAACTGTTTTTT. This translates into CASSLEGTGRNEKLFF.

The chain has TRBV4-2 and TRBJ1-1; D is undetermined. V was pared by 0 bases and J by 6 bases, with 11 bases between. Germline V lookup: CDR1 LGHNA, CDR2 YNFKEQ. The CDR3 is 14 amino acids. CDR3 protein: CASSQDEAPPEAFF. In nucleotides, the CDR3 is TGTGCCAGCAGCCAAGATGAGGCCCCTCCTGAAGCTTTCTTT.

This sequence joins TRBV7-6 and TRBJ2-5, with 13 positions matching TRBD2. J gave up 5 bases and V 4 bases, and 7 bases lay outside the gene matches. CDR1 SGHVS and CDR2 FNYEAQ come from the germline V gene. The CDR3 has 16 amino acids. CDR3 protein: CASSSSLAGGRETQYF. CDR3 nucleotides: TGTGCCAGCAGCTCCTCACTAGCGGGGGGGCGGGAGACCCAGTACTTC. The whole variable domain, remainder taken from reference TRBV7-6 and TRBJ2-5, is GAGVSQSPRYKVTKRGQDVALRCDPISGHVSLYWYRQALGQGPEFLTYFNYEAQQDKSGLPNDRFSAERPEGSISTLTIQRTEQRDSAMYRCASSSSLAGGRETQYFGPGTRLLVL.

The gene calls are TRBV13 and TRBJ2-7; 12 bases are a match to TRBD2. V lost 6 bases and J lost 2; bases outside the gene matches: 8. The length of the CDR3 is 16 residues. Germline CDR1 reads PRHDT; CDR2 reads FYEKMQ (reference sequence). The CDR3 region is CASSEGGLAGPYEQYF. CDR3 bases: TGTGCCAGCAGTGAAGGCGGACTAGCGGGACCCTACGAGCAGTACTTC.

The chain is built from TRBV4-3 and TRBJ2-7; TRBD2 matches at 8 bases. Germline V gives CDR1 LGHNA, CDR2 YSLEER. The CDR3 extends over 15 amino acids. The J segment lost 2 bases and the V segment lost 1 base, leaving 4 bases of the junction unmatched. CDR3 amino acids: CASSQAGGTAYEQYF. For the CDR3, the DNA is TGCGCCAGCAGCCAAGCGGGAGGGACCGCCTACGAGCAGTACTTC.

This rearrangement joins TRBV29-1 to TRBJ2-7; weak D call: TRBD2 (7 bases). Germline V gene lookup returns CDR1 SQVTM and CDR2 ANQGSEA. The CDR3 is made up of 14 amino acids. The ends were cut back, 4 bases at V and 0 bases at J, with 13 bases in the middle. The chain's CDR3 is CSVVEGGGSYEQYF. The CDR3 DNA follows: TGCAGCGTTGTAGAGGGAGGGGGCTCCTACGAGCAGTACTTC.

This sequence joins TRBV5-1 and TRBJ1-4; D is unresolved. V was pared by 2 bases and J by 4 bases, with 15 bases between. The germline CDR1 and CDR2 sequences are SGHRS and YFSETQ. The CDR3 totals 16 residues. The CDR3 DNA sequence: TGCGCCAGCAGCTTCGGCGGGATTACGGGTAATGAAAAACTGTTTTTT. It codes for CASSFGGITGNEKLFF.

The chain recombines TRBV19 with TRBJ2-7, with D possibly matching TRBD1 (6 bases). Germline CDR1 is LNHDA and CDR2 is SQIVND (reference sequence). Trimming removed 5 bases at V and 6 bases at J, with 14 bases between. CDR3 length: 13 residues. CDR3 DNA: TGTGCCAGTAGTCCGGGCCTCAGGGGCGAGCAGTACTTC. Amino acid sequence: CASSPGLRGEQYF.